This T cell receptor (beta chain) was sequenced for a study of T cells in Graves' hyperthyroidism and ophthalmopathy. This clonotype was counted ten times or more. The CDR3 covers 14 residues. Trimming left V 3 bases short and J 3 bases short, with 11 bases between. Germline-derived CDR1 and CDR2 are SGHTA and FQGTGA. TCR beta CDR3 regions were amplified from RNA transcripts. First-round RT-PCR targeting the TCR CDR3 was performed with the HTBI primer set. TCRdb re-analysed the multiplex PCR reads in MiXCR, keeping a single row per CDR3 protein. The repertoire consists of over 200,000 distinct CDR3 sequences, with less than 15% occurring once and the leading ten covering more than 10%.

Sequencing was done on a sample of blood. The source of this sequence is a woman in her thirties or forties with Graves' hyperthyroidism that later progressed to Graves' ophthalmopathy. The rearrangement links TRBV7-3 to TRBJ1-1; no definite D call. The CDR3 loop is CASSFSAGDTEAFF. CDR3 in DNA: TGTGCCAGCAGCTTCTCCGCAGGCGACACTGAAGCTTTCTTT.